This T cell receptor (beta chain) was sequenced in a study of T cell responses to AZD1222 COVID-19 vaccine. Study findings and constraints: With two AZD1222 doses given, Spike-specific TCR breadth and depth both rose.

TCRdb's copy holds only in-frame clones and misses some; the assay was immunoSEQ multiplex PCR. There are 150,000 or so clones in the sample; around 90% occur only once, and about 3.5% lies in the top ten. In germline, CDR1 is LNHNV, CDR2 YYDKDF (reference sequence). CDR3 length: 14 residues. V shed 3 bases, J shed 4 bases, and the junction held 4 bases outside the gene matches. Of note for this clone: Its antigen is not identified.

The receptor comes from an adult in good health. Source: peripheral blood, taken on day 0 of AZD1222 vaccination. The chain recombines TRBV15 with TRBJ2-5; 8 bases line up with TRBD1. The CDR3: CATSSRGLGETQYF. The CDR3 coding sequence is TGTGCCACCAGCAGCAGGGGGCTGGGAGAGACCCAGTACTTC.